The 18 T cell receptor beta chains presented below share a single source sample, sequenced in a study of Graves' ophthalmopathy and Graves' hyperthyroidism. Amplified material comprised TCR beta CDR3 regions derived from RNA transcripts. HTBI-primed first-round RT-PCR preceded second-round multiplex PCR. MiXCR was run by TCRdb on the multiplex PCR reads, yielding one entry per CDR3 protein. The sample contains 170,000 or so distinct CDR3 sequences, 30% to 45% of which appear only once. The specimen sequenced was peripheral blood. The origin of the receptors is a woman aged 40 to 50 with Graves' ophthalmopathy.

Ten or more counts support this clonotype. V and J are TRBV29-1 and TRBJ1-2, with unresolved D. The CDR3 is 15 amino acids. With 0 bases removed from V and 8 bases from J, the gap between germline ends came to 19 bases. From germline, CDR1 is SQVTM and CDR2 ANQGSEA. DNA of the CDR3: TGCAGCGTTGAAGATCGAGGGTTAGGGCTATCAGGCTACACCTTC. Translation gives CSVEDRGLGLSGYTF.

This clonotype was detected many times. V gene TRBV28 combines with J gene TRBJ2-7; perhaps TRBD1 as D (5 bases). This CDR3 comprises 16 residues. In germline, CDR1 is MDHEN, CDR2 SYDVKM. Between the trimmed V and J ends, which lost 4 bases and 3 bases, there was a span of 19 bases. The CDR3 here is CASSSAAQGSHYEQYF. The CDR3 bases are TGTGCCAGCAGTTCCGCCGCCCAGGGAAGCCACTACGAGCAGTACTTC.

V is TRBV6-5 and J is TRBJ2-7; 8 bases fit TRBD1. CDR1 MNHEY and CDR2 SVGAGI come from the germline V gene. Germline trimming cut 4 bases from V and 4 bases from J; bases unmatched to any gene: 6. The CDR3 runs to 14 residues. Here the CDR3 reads CASSFRTGLYEQYF. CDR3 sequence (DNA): TGTGCCAGCAGTTTCCGGACAGGGCTTTACGAGCAGTACTTC.

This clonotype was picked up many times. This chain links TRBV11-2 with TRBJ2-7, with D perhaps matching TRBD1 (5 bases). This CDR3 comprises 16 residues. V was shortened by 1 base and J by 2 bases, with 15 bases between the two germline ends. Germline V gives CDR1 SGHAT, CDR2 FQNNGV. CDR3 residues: CASSLGPQLGPYEQYF. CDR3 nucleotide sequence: TGTGCCAGCAGCTTAGGACCCCAACTGGGGCCCTACGAGCAGTACTTC.

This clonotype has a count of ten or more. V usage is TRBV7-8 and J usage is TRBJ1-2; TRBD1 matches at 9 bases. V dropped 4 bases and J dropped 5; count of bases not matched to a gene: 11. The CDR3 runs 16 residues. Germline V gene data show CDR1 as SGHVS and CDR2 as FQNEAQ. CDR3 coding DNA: TGTGCCAGCAGCTCCCAGGCTGGGACAGGGAAGTATGGCTACACCTTC. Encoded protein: CASSSQAGTGKYGYTF.

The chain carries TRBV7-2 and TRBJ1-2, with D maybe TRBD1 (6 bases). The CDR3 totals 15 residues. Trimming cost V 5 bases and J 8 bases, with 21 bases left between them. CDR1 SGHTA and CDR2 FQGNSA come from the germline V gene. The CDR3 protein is CASSRRGGKIMGYTF. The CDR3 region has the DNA TGTGCCAGCAGCCGCCGAGGGGGTAAAATCATGGGCTACACCTTC.

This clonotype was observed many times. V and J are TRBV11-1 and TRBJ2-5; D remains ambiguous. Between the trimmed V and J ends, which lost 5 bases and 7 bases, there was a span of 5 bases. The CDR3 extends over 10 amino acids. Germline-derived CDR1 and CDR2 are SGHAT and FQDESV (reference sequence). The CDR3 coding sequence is TGTGCCAGCAGCGGTAGGACCCAGTACTTC. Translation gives CASSGRTQYF. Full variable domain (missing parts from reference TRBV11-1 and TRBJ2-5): EAEVAQSPRYKITEKSQAVAFWCDPISGHATLYWYRQILGQGPELLVQFQDESVVDDSQLPKDRFSAERLKGVDSTLKIQPAELGDSAMYLCASSGRTQYFGPGTRLLVL.

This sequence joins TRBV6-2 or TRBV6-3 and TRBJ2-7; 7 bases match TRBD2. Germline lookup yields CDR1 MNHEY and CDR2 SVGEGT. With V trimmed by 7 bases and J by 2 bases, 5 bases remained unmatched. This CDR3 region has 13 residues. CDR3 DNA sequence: TGTGCCAGCAACTTGGGACTACCCTACGAGCAGTACTTC. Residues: CASNLGLPYEQYF.

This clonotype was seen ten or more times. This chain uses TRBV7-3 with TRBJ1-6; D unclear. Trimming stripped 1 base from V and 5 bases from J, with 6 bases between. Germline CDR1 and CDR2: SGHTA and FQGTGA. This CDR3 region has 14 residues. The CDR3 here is CASSLNSNNSPLHF. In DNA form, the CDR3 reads TGTGCCAGCAGCTTAAACAGTAATAATTCACCCCTCCACTTT.

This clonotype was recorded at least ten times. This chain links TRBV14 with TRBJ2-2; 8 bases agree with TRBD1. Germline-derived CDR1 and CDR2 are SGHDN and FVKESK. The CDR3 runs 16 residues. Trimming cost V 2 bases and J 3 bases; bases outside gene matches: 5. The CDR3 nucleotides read TGTGCCAGCAGCCAACGAACGACAGGGGACACCGGGGAGCTGTTTTTT. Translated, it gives CASSQRTTGDTGELFF.

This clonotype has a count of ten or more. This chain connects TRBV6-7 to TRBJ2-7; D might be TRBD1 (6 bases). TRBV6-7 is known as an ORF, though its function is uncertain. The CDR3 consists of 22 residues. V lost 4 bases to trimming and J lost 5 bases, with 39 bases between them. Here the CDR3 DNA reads TGTGCCAGCAGTTCGCCTCGCAGGGGTTGGGTGCCTACACTCAGTGTAGGCAACGAGCAGTACTTC. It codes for CASSSPRRGWVPTLSVGNEQYF.

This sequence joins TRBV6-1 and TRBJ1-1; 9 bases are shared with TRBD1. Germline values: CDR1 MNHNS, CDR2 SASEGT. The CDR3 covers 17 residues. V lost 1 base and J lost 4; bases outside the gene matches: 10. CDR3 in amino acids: CASSEGPGQGIFTEAFF. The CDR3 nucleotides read TGTGCCAGCAGTGAAGGCCCGGGACAGGGAATATTCACTGAAGCTTTCTTT.

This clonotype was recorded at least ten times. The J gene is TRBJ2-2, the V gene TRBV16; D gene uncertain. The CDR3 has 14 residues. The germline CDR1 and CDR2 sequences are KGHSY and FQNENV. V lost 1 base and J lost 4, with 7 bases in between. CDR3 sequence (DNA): TGTGCCAGCAGCCAATTTAGGGCCACCGGGGAGCTGTTTTTT. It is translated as CASSQFRATGELFF.

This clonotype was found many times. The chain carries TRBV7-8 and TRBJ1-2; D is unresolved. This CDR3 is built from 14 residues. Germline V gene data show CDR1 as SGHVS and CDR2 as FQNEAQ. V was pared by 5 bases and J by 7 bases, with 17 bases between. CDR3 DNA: TGTGCCAGCAGCCCATCGAATCCAGGTTCTGGCTACACCTTC. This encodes CASSPSNPGSGYTF.

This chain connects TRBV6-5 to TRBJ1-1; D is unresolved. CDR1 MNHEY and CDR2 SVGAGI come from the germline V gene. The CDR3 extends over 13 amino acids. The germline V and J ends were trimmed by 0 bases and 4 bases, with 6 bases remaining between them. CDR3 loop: CASSYSAGTEAFF. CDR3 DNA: TGTGCCAGCAGTTACTCGGCGGGCACTGAAGCTTTCTTT.

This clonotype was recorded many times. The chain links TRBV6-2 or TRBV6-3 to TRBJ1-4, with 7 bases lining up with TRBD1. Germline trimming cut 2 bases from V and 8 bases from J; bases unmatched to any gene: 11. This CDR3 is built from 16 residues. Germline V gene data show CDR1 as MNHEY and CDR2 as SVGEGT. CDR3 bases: TGTGCCAGCAGTTACAGGGGAACGACAGGGAAGGAAAAACTGTTTTTT. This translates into CASSYRGTTGKEKLFF.

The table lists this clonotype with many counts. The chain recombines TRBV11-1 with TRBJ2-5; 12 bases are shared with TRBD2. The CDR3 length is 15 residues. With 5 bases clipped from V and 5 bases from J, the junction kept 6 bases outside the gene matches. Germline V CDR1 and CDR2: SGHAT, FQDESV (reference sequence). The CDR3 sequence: CASSPGLAGLETQYF. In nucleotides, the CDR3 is TGTGCCAGCAGCCCTGGACTAGCGGGATTGGAGACCCAGTACTTC.

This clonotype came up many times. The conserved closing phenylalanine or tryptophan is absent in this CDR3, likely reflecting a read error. The CDR3 is CASSPRPSSGANVLTL. In DNA form, the CDR3 reads TGTGCCAGCAGTCCACGACCGAGCTCTGGGGCCAACGTCCTGACTCTC. The chain recombines TRBV6-1 with TRBJ2-6; D is undetermined. There are 16 residues in the CDR3. Looked up from germline, CDR1 is MNHNS and CDR2 is SASEGT. Trimming pared 5 bases from V and 0 bases from J, leaving 11 bases between.